The T cell receptor (beta chain) described here comes from a study of CD8+ T cells in alopecia areata. Study in general: Tofacitinib was taken orally by treated patients, and the dose was 5 to 10 mg twice daily. Findings and limits, study-wide: It was less clear whether patients shared TCRs than it was in mice, possibly because of HLA. Normal scalp showed lower clonality than lesional scalp, especially alopecia totalis/universalis.

Note on this clone: Its antigen remains unidentified.

The germline V gene has CDR1 SGHRS and CDR2 YFSETQ. The CDR3 runs to 14 residues. Trimming took off 5 bases at V and 5 bases at J, with 16 bases between the two ends. The authors extracted RNA and reverse transcribed it into cDNA as the sequencing template. Assay used: immunoSEQ multiplex PCR; TCRdb lists only in-frame clones, some missing. Of 200,000 to 250,000 clones in the sample, 64% were seen once. Treatment: oral pan-JAK inhibitor, 5-10 mg twice daily. Both CD4+ and CD8+ T cells were separated by sorting PBMCs. The source of this sequence is a human donor with alopecia areata. Sequenced here: CD4+ T cells sorted from blood, sampled at week 4, from a patient treated with tofacitinib. The V gene is TRBV5-1, the J gene TRBJ1-2; D is ambiguous. The CDR3 region is CASRDGRRDYGYTF. In nucleotides, the CDR3 is TGCGCCAGCAGGGACGGGCGAAGGGATTATGGCTACACCTTC. The variable domain in full, with the rest retrieved from reference TRBV5-1 and TRBJ1-2, is KAGVTQTPRYLIKTRGQQVTLSCSPISGHRSVSWYQQTPGQGLQFLFEYFSETQRNKGNFPGRFSGRQFSNSRSEMNVSTLELGDSALYLCASRDGRRDYGYTFGSGTRLTVV.